Following are 26 T cell receptor beta chains from one sample sequenced in a study of response to subunit inactivated influenza vaccine. TCRdb ran MiXCR on the RT-PCR reads and lists one entry per CDR3 protein. The sample lists around 540,000 distinct CDR3 sequences, about an eighth occurring once. Sequences were derived from PBMCs from blood, sampled on the day of vaccination. The receptors were sampled from a man aged 45 to 65 who received an inactivated influenza vaccine.

The table lists this clonotype with a few counts. This chain links TRBV7-8 with TRBJ2-7; TRBD2 matches 10 bases. The CDR3 spans 15 residues. V lost 5 bases and J lost 2; bases outside the gene matches: 6. Germline V lookup: CDR1 SGHVS, CDR2 FQNEAQ. The CDR3 here is CASSLSGGPPYEQYF. Written as DNA, the CDR3 is TGTGCCAGCAGCCTTAGCGGGGGGCCACCCTACGAGCAGTACTTC.

The chain uses TRBV5-1 and TRBJ2-1; D unclear. This CDR3 spans 14 amino acids. CDR1 is SGHRS and CDR2 is YFSETQ in the germline V gene. V dropped 3 bases and J dropped 2 bases, with 9 bases sitting between them. CDR3 sequence (DNA): TGCGCCAGCAGCTCGGACCCGACCTACAATGAGCAGTTCTTC. It translates to CASSSDPTYNEQFF.

This clonotype occurred a few times. V gene TRBV7-8 combines with J gene TRBJ2-3; D gene uncertain. CDR1 and CDR2 from the germline V gene are SGHVS and FQNEAQ. The CDR3 consists of 16 residues. Deletions cut 5 bases from V and 1 base from J, with 16 bases between. The CDR3 reads CASSPSGGRRTDTQYF. The CDR3 nucleotides read TGTGCCAGCAGCCCCTCCGGCGGACGCCGCACAGATACGCAGTATTTT. The complete variable domain, with remaining parts taken from reference TRBV7-8 and TRBJ2-3, reads GAGVSQSPRYKVAKRGQDVALRCDPISGHVSLFWYQQALGQGPEFLTYFQNEAQLDKSGLPSDRFFAERPEGSVSTLKIQRTQQEDSAVYLCASSPSGGRRTDTQYFGPGTRLTVL.

The chain recombines TRBV12-3 or TRBV12-4 with TRBJ1-1; D unresolved. V was cut by 4 bases and J by 6 bases, with 6 bases left in between. The CDR3 length is 11 residues. CDR3 sequence (DNA): TGTGCCAGCAGTTCCGCATCTGAAGCTTTCTTT. Its protein is CASSSASEAFF.

The chain uses TRBV27 and TRBJ2-3; TRBD2 matches at 10 bases. The CDR3 is made up of 17 amino acids. V was pared by 8 bases and J by 0 bases, with 11 bases of the junction left unmatched. Germline lookup yields CDR1 MNHEY and CDR2 SMNVEV (reference sequence). Here the CDR3 DNA reads TGTGCCAGCCGCAAGGGACTAGCGCGTCCTAGCACAGATACGCAGTATTTT. This codes for CASRKGLARPSTDTQYF.

The chain is built from TRBV12-3 or TRBV12-4 and TRBJ2-7; D is perhaps TRBD2 (6 bases). The V gene lost 5 bases and the J gene lost 5 bases, with 13 bases spanning the gap. The CDR3 is made up of 13 amino acids. Here the CDR3 DNA reads TGTGCCAGCAGTGCCCGGGGGTTCCACGAGCAGTACTTC. Protein sequence: CASSARGFHEQYF.

The rearrangement joins TRBV18 to TRBJ2-2; D uncertain. Germline V lookup: CDR1 KGHSH, CDR2 LQKENI. The CDR3 spans 13 residues. V dropped 1 base and J dropped 5 bases, with 5 bases sitting between them. Written as DNA, the CDR3 is TGTGCCAGCTCACCACAAGATACCGGGGAGCTGTTTTTT. Translation gives CASSPQDTGELFF. Full variable domain (remainder filled in from reference TRBV18 and TRBJ2-2): NAGVMQNPRHLVRRRGQEARLRCSPMKGHSHVYWYRQLPEEGLKFMVYLQKENIIDESGMPKERFSAEFPKEGPSILRIQQVVRGDSAAYFCASSPQDTGELFFGEGSRLTVL.

This chain connects TRBV20-1 to TRBJ2-1; 13 positions agree with TRBD2. CDR1 and CDR2 (germline): DFQATT, SNEGSKA (reference sequence). The V gene end was trimmed by 1 base and the J gene end by 3 bases; junction bases not matched to a gene: 6. The CDR3 is 17 amino acids. The CDR3 nucleotides are TGCAGTGCTAGAGTTAGCGGGACTAGCGGGGACTACAATGAGCAGTTCTTC. This encodes CSARVSGTSGDYNEQFF.

This chain joins TRBV29-1 and TRBJ2-7; 10 nucleotides agree with TRBD1. This CDR3 is 15 amino acids long. From germline, CDR1 is SQVTM and CDR2 ANQGSEA. V gave up 1 base and J gave up 4 bases; unmatched junction bases: 7. The CDR3 spells CSVEVPGQGQYEQYF. In DNA form, the CDR3 reads TGCAGCGTTGAAGTACCGGGACAGGGGCAATACGAGCAGTACTTC.

This clonotype came up many times. V and J are TRBV18 and TRBJ2-1; no clear D. Trimming removed 6 bases at V and 6 bases at J, with 6 bases between. Germline-derived CDR1 and CDR2 are KGHSH and LQKENI. The CDR3 spans 11 residues. The CDR3, as DNA: TGTGCCAGCTCGGATACCAATGAGCAGTTCTTC. It translates to CASSDTNEQFF.

The gene calls are TRBV10-3 and TRBJ2-7; 8 bases line up with TRBD2. The CDR3 runs to 14 residues. V shed 6 bases, J shed 2 bases, and the junction held 6 bases outside the gene matches. Germline V CDR1 and CDR2: ENHRY, SYGVKD. CDR3 in amino acids: CAIRETSGAYEQYF. DNA of the CDR3: TGTGCCATCAGGGAAACTAGCGGAGCCTACGAGCAGTACTTC.

In this sample, this clonotype turned up many times. The V gene is TRBV28, the J gene TRBJ2-1, with 12 nucleotides matching TRBD2. Per germline, CDR1 MDHEN and CDR2 SYDVKM. Losses at the gene ends were 7 bases for V and 1 base for J; bases not matched to a gene: 14. CDR3 length: 19 amino acids. CDR3 coding DNA: TGTGCCAGCACAAGCGAGGGGCTAGCGGGAGGGCTTTCCTACAATGAGCAGTTCTTC. Encoded protein: CASTSEGLAGGLSYNEQFF.

V and J are TRBV2 and TRBJ2-2; TRBD1 is a possible D gene (6 bases). Trimming stripped 6 bases from V and 3 bases from J, with 11 bases between. The CDR3 is 14 residues long. CDR1 SNHLY and CDR2 FYNNEI come from the germline V gene. CDR3 DNA: TGTGCCAGCAGCTGGGGGCAGGACACCGGGGAGCTGTTTTTT. Amino acids: CASSWGQDTGELFF.

The gene calls are TRBV6-1 and TRBJ2-7; 13 bases map to TRBD2. The CDR3 contains 15 residues. The germline V gene has CDR1 MNHNS and CDR2 SASEGT. Trimming removed 6 bases from V and 2 bases from J; junction bases left unmatched: 4. The CDR3 here is CASRPGTSGAYEQYF. In DNA form, the CDR3 reads TGTGCCAGCAGACCGGGGACTAGCGGGGCCTACGAGCAGTACTTC.

There are a few counts of this clonotype. The chain employs TRBV4-1 and TRBJ1-1; weak D call: TRBD1 (6 bases). V lost 2 bases to trimming and J lost 11 bases, with 21 bases between them. The germline CDR1 and CDR2 sequences are MGHRA and YSYEKL. This CDR3 has 15 amino acids. In DNA form, the CDR3 reads TGCGCCAGCAGCCAACCACAGGGTGGATGGTCCGGGGCTTTCTTT. Translated: CASSQPQGGWSGAFF.

This sequence joins TRBV4-1 and TRBJ1-2; TRBD1 matches at 7 bases. The CDR3 length is 15 residues. Germline assignment: CDR1 MGHRA and CDR2 YSYEKL. Germline trimming cut 5 bases from V and 3 bases from J; bases unmatched to any gene: 9. The CDR3 sequence: CASSETAGTDYGYTF. The CDR3 DNA sequence: TGCGCCAGCAGCGAAACAGCCGGGACAGACTATGGCTACACCTTC.

The chain uses TRBV7-9 and TRBJ2-7; 10 bases fit TRBD2. V lost 7 bases to trimming and J lost 3 bases; unmatched junction nucleotides: 6. CDR3 length equals 14 residues. Germline loops: CDR1 SEHNR, CDR2 FQNEAQ (reference sequence). CDR3 sequence: CASTFGTSVYEQYF. The CDR3 coding sequence is TGTGCCAGCACCTTCGGGACTAGCGTCTACGAGCAGTACTTC.

The genes are TRBV20-1 and TRBJ2-7; TRBD2 matches 8 bases. From germline, CDR1 is DFQATT and CDR2 SNEGSKA (reference sequence). V lost 0 bases, J lost 1 base, and 5 bases stayed unmatched. This CDR3 spans 15 amino acids. CDR3: CSARDSGTSSYEQYF. As DNA, the CDR3 is TGCAGTGCTAGAGATTCGGGGACTAGTTCCTACGAGCAGTACTTC.

This clonotype was detected only a few times. The gene calls are TRBV2 and TRBJ2-2, with D possibly being TRBD1 or TRBD2 (7 bases each). The V gene lost 10 bases and the J gene lost 7 bases, with 16 bases spanning the gap. Germline-derived CDR1 and CDR2 are SNHLY and FYNNEI. The CDR3 loop spans 13 amino acids. CDR3 sequence reads: CATQGGGIGELFF. CDR3 in DNA: TGTGCCACCCAGGGAGGGGGCATCGGGGAGCTGTTTTTT.

This clonotype was seen repeatedly, ten times or more. J is TRBJ1-1 and V is TRBV5-1; D perhaps matches TRBD1 (5 bases). Germline CDR1 is SGHRS and CDR2 is YFSETQ. The CDR3 totals 15 residues. Trimming removed 7 bases at V and 7 bases at J, with 23 bases between. This CDR3 is CASSPRDSHQNEAFF. The CDR3 DNA reads as TGCGCCAGCTCCCCCCGTGACAGCCATCAAAATGAAGCTTTCTTT.

The chain has TRBV19 and TRBJ2-7; TRBD1 matches at 7 bases. The CDR3 length is 14 residues. The trim removed 5 bases at V and 3 bases at J, leaving 7 bases unmatched. Germline loops: CDR1 LNHDA, CDR2 SQIVND (reference sequence). CDR3 protein: CASSSGQNNYEQYF. The CDR3 region has the DNA TGTGCCAGTAGTTCGGGACAGAATAACTACGAGCAGTACTTC.

V and J are TRBV4-3 and TRBJ1-1, with D uncertain. CDR3 length: 15 amino acids. Trimming shortened V by 0 bases and J by 2 bases, and 10 bases separated the two germline ends. The V gene's germline CDR1 is LGHNA and CDR2 YSLEER. The chain's CDR3 is CASSQDRTANTEAFF. CDR3 coding DNA: TGCGCCAGCAGCCAAGATAGGACGGCTAACACTGAAGCTTTCTTT.

The rearrangement uses TRBV6-1 and TRBJ2-2; D may be TRBD2 (5 bases). The CDR3 runs to 14 residues. With 7 bases removed from V and 2 bases from J, the gap between germline ends came to 11 bases. In germline, CDR1 is MNHNS, CDR2 SASEGT. CDR3 sequence: CASTQDFNTGELFF. As DNA, the CDR3 is TGTGCCAGCACCCAGGACTTTAACACCGGGGAGCTGTTTTTT.

The chain carries TRBV12-3 or TRBV12-4 and TRBJ1-6; the D gene is possibly TRBD1 (5 bases). The CDR3 is 16 amino acids. V was pared by 6 bases and J by 0 bases, with 12 bases between. The CDR3 spells CASSFGGNSYNSPLHF. The CDR3 DNA sequence: TGTGCCAGCAGCTTTGGGGGGAACTCCTATAATTCACCCCTCCACTTT.

The rearrangement uses TRBV9 and TRBJ2-7; TRBD2 aligns across 13 bases. The junction had 7 bases not matched to a gene; V was cut back by 4 bases and J by 3 bases. The germline V gene has CDR1 SGDLS and CDR2 YYNGEE. The CDR3 consists of 16 residues. The CDR3 sequence is CASSQKGTSGIYEQYF. The CDR3 region has the DNA TGTGCCAGCAGCCAGAAAGGGACTAGCGGGATCTACGAGCAGTACTTC. The variable domain in full, completed from reference TRBV9 and TRBJ2-7, reads DSGVTQTPKHLITATGQRVTLRCSPRSGDLSVYWYQQSLDQGLQFLIQYYNGEERAKGNILERFSAQQFPDLHSELNLSSLELGDSALYFCASSQKGTSGIYEQYFGPGTRLTVT.

In its sample, this clonotype was seen many times. The chain recombines TRBV20-1 with TRBJ2-5; tentative D call: TRBD2 (5 bases). The CDR3 loop spans 16 amino acids. Per the germline V gene, CDR1 is DFQATT and CDR2 is SNEGSKA (reference sequence). V lost 5 bases and J lost 0, with 19 bases in between. This CDR3 is CSASGNWPSYQETQYF. CDR3 coding DNA: TGCAGTGCTTCGGGAAACTGGCCCAGTTACCAAGAGACCCAGTACTTC.